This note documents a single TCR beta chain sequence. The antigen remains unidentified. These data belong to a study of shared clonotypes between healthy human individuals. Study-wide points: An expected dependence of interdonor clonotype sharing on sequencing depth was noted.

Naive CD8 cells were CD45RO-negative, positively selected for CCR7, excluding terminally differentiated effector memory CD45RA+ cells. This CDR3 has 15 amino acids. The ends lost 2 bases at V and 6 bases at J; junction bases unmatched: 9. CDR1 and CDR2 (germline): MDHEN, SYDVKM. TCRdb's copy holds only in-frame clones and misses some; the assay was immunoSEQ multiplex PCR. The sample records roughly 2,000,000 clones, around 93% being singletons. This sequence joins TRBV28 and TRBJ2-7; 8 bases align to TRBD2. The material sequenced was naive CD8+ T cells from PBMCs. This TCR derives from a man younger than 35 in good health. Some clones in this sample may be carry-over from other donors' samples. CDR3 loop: CASSLSGTRLGEQYF. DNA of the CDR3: TGTGCCAGCAGTTTAAGCGGGACTAGACTGGGCGAGCAGTACTTC.